This passage covers 20 T cell receptor beta chains from one sample sequenced in a study of a mutant IDH1 vaccine in newly diagnosed glioma. No antigens are known for them. The time point: week 5, during vaccination. Vaccination used 300 ug of mutant IDH1 20-mer peptide per dose, with topical imiquimod. Libraries were prepared by immunoSEQ multiplex PCR; TCRdb keeps only in-frame clonotypes and omits some of them. The sample has around 52,000 clones, 90% seen once. Sequenced material: PBMCs, taken from a glioma patient whose treatment included an IDH1 peptide vaccine. The receptors shown here come from a woman between 40 and 55 years old with glioma.

The chain links TRBV4-3 to TRBJ2-2; TRBD1 matches 11 bases. CDR1 and CDR2 (germline): LGHNA, YSLEER. Trimming took 1 base from V and 4 from J; bases not matched to a gene: 5. This CDR3 spans 17 amino acids. The CDR3 DNA sequence: TGCGCCAGCAGCCAAGGCGGGACAGGGGGATCCACCGGGGAGCTGTTTTTT. Translating it yields CASSQGGTGGSTGELFF.

The genes are TRBV5-1 and TRBJ2-7; D assignment may be TRBD1 or TRBD2 (5 bases each). Germline V gene lookup returns CDR1 SGHRS and CDR2 YFSETQ. Trimming cost V 4 bases and J 4 bases, with 21 bases left between them. The CDR3 has 16 amino acids. The CDR3 nucleotides are TGCGCCAGCAGCCCTCCGGGGCAGGGCTCTTTTTACGAGCAGTACTTC. Translating gives CASSPPGQGSFYEQYF.

The chain combines TRBV11-2 with TRBJ1-1; no firm D call. The CDR3 spans 15 residues. The germline V gene has CDR1 SGHAT and CDR2 FQNNGV. V gave up 3 bases and J gave up 1 base, with 12 bases separating them. This CDR3 is CASSFRRAGNTEAFF. In DNA form, the CDR3 reads TGTGCCAGCAGCTTTCGAAGGGCAGGGAACACTGAAGCTTTCTTT.

J is TRBJ1-1 and V is TRBV6-5; D possibly corresponds to TRBD1 (5 bases). Germline lookup yields CDR1 MNHEY and CDR2 SVGAGI. V lost 8 bases, J lost 1 base, and 14 bases lay in between. The CDR3 is made up of 14 amino acids. In nucleotides, the CDR3 is TGTGCCAGCTTACCCCCAGGGTGGAACACTGAAGCTTTCTTT. Residues: CASLPPGWNTEAFF.

The chain employs TRBV28 and TRBJ2-7, with 7 bases that match TRBD1. V trimming: 9 bases; J trimming: 0 bases; junction bases outside the gene matches: 5. Germline V gene sequence: CDR1 MDHEN, CDR2 SYDVKM. The CDR3 contains 13 residues. Written as DNA, the CDR3 is TGTGCCAGACAGGGGTGGGGCTCCTACGAGCAGTACTTC. It specifies CARQGWGSYEQYF.

The chain couples TRBV7-8 to TRBJ2-1; the match to TRBD1 covers 9 bases. CDR3 length equals 15 residues. V was pared by 4 bases and J by 5 bases, with 6 bases of the junction left unmatched. In germline, CDR1 is SGHVS, CDR2 FQNEAQ. CDR3 sequence (DNA): TGTGCCAGCAGCTCCCGACAGGGGGTAAACAATGAGCAGTTCTTC. Encoded protein: CASSSRQGVNNEQFF.

The chain employs TRBV7-8 and TRBJ2-7; TRBD2 aligns across 15 bases. Germline V CDR1 and CDR2: SGHVS, FQNEAQ. CDR3 size: 18 residues. J lost 0 bases, V lost 3 bases, and 6 bases had no gene match. In DNA, the CDR3 is TGTGCCAGCAGCTTTCCGGGACTAGCGGGGGGCTACTCCTACGAGCAGTACTTC. Translating gives CASSFPGLAGGYSYEQYF. Full variable domain (missing parts from reference TRBV7-8 and TRBJ2-7): GAGVSQSPRYKVAKRGQDVALRCDPISGHVSLFWYQQALGQGPEFLTYFQNEAQLDKSGLPSDRFFAERPEGSVSTLKIQRTQQEDSAVYLCASSFPGLAGGYSYEQYFGPGTRLTVT.

Only one count was recorded for this clone. The chain couples TRBV4-1 to TRBJ2-4; 13 bases match TRBD2. J lost 1 base, V lost 0 bases, and 12 bases had no gene match. The germline V gene encodes CDR1 MGHRA and CDR2 YSYEKL. The CDR3 is 21 amino acids. The CDR3, as DNA: TGCGCCAGCAGCCAAGAACTAGCGGGAGGGCCAATGTCGGGGGCCAAAAACATTCAGTACTTC. It is translated as CASSQELAGGPMSGAKNIQYF.

The V and J genes are TRBV9 and TRBJ2-5; D gene ambiguous. Trimming stripped 4 bases from V and 5 bases from J, with 6 bases between. Germline CDR1 reads SGDLS; CDR2 reads YYNGEE. This CDR3 is 11 amino acids long. The chain's CDR3 is CASSPGETQYF. Here the CDR3 DNA reads TGTGCCAGCAGCCCCGGTGAGACCCAGTACTTC.

This clone was observed once. V and J are TRBV10-3 and TRBJ1-2; 7 bases are shared with TRBD1. The CDR3 sequence is 13 residues long. In germline, CDR1 is ENHRY, CDR2 SYGVKD. V gave up 6 bases and J gave up 9 bases; unmatched junction bases: 10. CDR3 coding DNA: TGTGCCATCAGGGGACAGATCTTATGGAGCTACACCTTC. Protein product: CAIRGQILWSYTF.

The J gene is TRBJ2-7, the V gene TRBV28; 9 bases are shared with TRBD1. Trimming at V came to 7 bases and at J to 4 bases, leaving 11 bases not matched to a gene. In germline, CDR1 is MDHEN, CDR2 SYDVKM. This CDR3 has 15 amino acids. CDR3 bases: TGTGCCAGCATTCCCCCCGGGGGACAGGGATACGAGCAGTACTTC. Amino acid sequence: CASIPPGGQGYEQYF.

V gene TRBV19 combines with J gene TRBJ1-1; D uncertain. Trimming took 6 bases from V and 0 from J, leaving 11 bases between them. CDR1 and CDR2 (germline): LNHDA, SQIVND (reference sequence). The CDR3 covers 14 residues. CDR3 bases: TGTGCCAGTAGAACCCCGGGGATGAACACTGAAGCTTTCTTT. Its translation is CASRTPGMNTEAFF.

J is TRBJ2-2 and V is TRBV2; D not resolved. This CDR3 has 11 amino acids. CDR1 is SNHLY, CDR2 FYNNEI, per germline. Trimming removed 3 bases from V and 6 bases from J, with 2 bases in between. The CDR3 nucleotides are TGTGCCAGCAGTGATTCCGGGGAGCTGTTTTTT. Translation gives CASSDSGELFF.

This chain joins TRBV5-1 and TRBJ1-2; D is perhaps TRBD1 (6 bases). The CDR3 totals 15 residues. The germline V and J ends were trimmed by 4 bases and 7 bases, with 20 bases remaining between them. Germline loops: CDR1 SGHRS, CDR2 YFSETQ. This CDR3 reads CASSLTGEKGGGYTF. As DNA, the CDR3 is TGCGCCAGCAGCCTGACAGGAGAAAAAGGAGGTGGCTACACCTTC.

This clone was found once. The chain has TRBV5-1 and TRBJ1-1; tentative D call: TRBD1 (6 bases). Germline CDR1 reads SGHRS; CDR2 reads YFSETQ. The V end was cut by 4 bases, the J end by 1 base, with 11 bases between. There are 14 residues in the CDR3. The DNA of the CDR3 is TGCGCCAGCAGCGGGGGCTTAAGGAACACTGAAGCTTTCTTT. It specifies CASSGGLRNTEAFF.

This chain uses TRBV27 with TRBJ2-3; D is undetermined. The V gene lost 3 bases and the J gene lost 0 bases, with 10 bases spanning the gap. Germline V lookup: CDR1 MNHEY, CDR2 SMNVEV (reference sequence). CDR3 size: 15 residues. This chain's CDR3 is CASSFRAFSTDTQYF. CDR3 sequence (DNA): TGTGCCAGCAGTTTCCGAGCGTTCAGCACAGATACGCAGTATTTT.

On this clone: The junction does not match germline at one end; this may be a read error. The chain uses TRBV6-1 and TRBJ2-4; 7 bases are shared with TRBD1. The CDR3 covers 16 residues. Germline V CDR1 and CDR2: MNHNS, SASEGT. CDR3 in amino acids: CASREGGQGAKNIQYF. The CDR3, as DNA: TGTGCCAGCCGTGAAGGGGGCCAAGGAGCCAAAAACATTCAGTACTTC.

This chain connects TRBV25-1 to TRBJ2-3; unclear D gene. Trimming cost V 4 bases and J 4 bases, with 6 bases left between them. Germline V lookup: CDR1 MGHDK, CDR2 SYGVNS. This CDR3 has 12 residues. CDR3 region: CASSALSDTQYF. The CDR3 nucleotides are TGTGCCAGCAGTGCCCTGTCAGATACGCAGTATTTT.

The chain combines TRBV12-5 with TRBJ1-2; D ambiguous. Germline V CDR1 and CDR2: LGHNT, FRNRAP. The CDR3 extends over 14 amino acids. Trimming shortened V by 1 base and J by 4 bases, and 10 bases separated the two germline ends. The CDR3 loop is CASGLEILSYGYTF. The CDR3 DNA is TGTGCTAGTGGTTTGGAGATACTATCCTATGGCTACACCTTC.

V and J are TRBV5-1 and TRBJ2-7; D not certain. V was shortened by 4 bases and J by 0 bases, with 5 bases between the two germline ends. The germline gives CDR1 SGHRS, CDR2 YFSETQ. This CDR3 has 12 residues. CDR3 DNA: TGCGCCAGCAGCCATCTCTCCTACGAGCAGTACTTC. Protein product: CASSHLSYEQYF.